A single sample is the source of the 5 T cell receptor beta chains below, sequenced in a study of blood T cell repertoires in COVID-19. The method was immunoSEQ multiplex PCR; TCRdb's version includes in-frame clones alone and lacks a portion of them. The data contain about 50,000 clones, 86% of them singletons. Sequences were obtained from peripheral blood. These receptors all come from a human donor in a cohort sampled during active COVID-19.

The chain is built from TRBV2 and TRBJ2-3; possible D gene TRBD1, 6 bases. The germline gives CDR1 SNHLY, CDR2 FYNNEI. Trimming took 7 bases from V and 0 from J, leaving 11 bases between them. The CDR3 runs to 14 residues. The CDR3 DNA reads as TGTGCCAGCAAGACCACAGGGAGCACAGATACGCAGTATTTT. Translating it yields CASKTTGSTDTQYF.

The chain carries TRBV29-1 and TRBJ2-2, with a possible D match to TRBD1 (5 bases). Trimming removed 4 bases at V and 6 bases at J, with 9 bases between. The CDR3 spans 12 residues. CDR1 is SQVTM, CDR2 ANQGSEA, per germline. Here the CDR3 DNA reads TGCAGCGTTGGGCCGACAGCCGGGGAGCTGTTTTTT. Protein sequence: CSVGPTAGELFF.

The rearrangement links TRBV28 to TRBJ2-2; the match to TRBD1 covers 7 bases. CDR3 length equals 13 residues. CDR1 is MDHEN and CDR2 is SYDVKM in the germline V gene. The ends lost 11 bases at V and 5 bases at J; junction bases unmatched: 8. CDR3 residues: CAFRGRGTGELFF. CDR3 bases: TGTGCCTTTCGGGGCAGGGGGACCGGGGAGCTGTTTTTT.

The chain has TRBV11-1 and TRBJ2-4; 8 bases align to TRBD1. The CDR3 extends over 12 amino acids. J was trimmed by 10 bases and V by 5 bases; bases with no gene match: 4. Germline CDR1 is SGHAT and CDR2 is FQDESV (reference sequence). CDR3 in amino acids: CASSPDREIQYF. The CDR3 region has the DNA TGTGCCAGCAGCCCGGACAGGGAAATTCAGTACTTC.

The table lists this clone with a count of one. The chain joins TRBV18 to TRBJ2-7; TRBD1 matches 9 bases. With 3 bases clipped from V and 2 bases from J, the junction kept 11 bases outside the gene matches. The V gene's germline CDR1 is KGHSH and CDR2 LQKENI. The CDR3 sequence is 17 residues long. CDR3 in DNA: TGTGCCAGCTCACCCAACCCCGGGACAGGGAATCCCTACGAGCAGTACTTC. It is translated as CASSPNPGTGNPYEQYF.